The 17 T cell receptor beta chains presented below share a single source sample, sequenced in a study of cytomegalovirus exposure and HLA in healthy donors. The PCR made use of 60 Vbeta and 13 Jbeta primers. Data came from immunoSEQ multiplex PCR; TCRdb stores just in-frame clones and leaves some out. The table includes approximately 140,000 clones, approximately 75% detected once. Sequencing was performed on PBMCs. These receptors were collected from a woman between 35 and 50 years old in good health and CMV-seropositive.

This chain connects TRBV7-9 to TRBJ2-7, with TRBD2 as a possible D gene (5 bases). The CDR3 totals 15 residues. With 2 bases removed from V and 3 bases from J, the gap between germline ends came to 14 bases. Germline V gene sequence: CDR1 SEHNR, CDR2 FQNEAQ (reference sequence). CDR3 sequence: CASSLIKGEVYEQYF. CDR3 nucleotides: TGTGCCAGCAGCTTAATAAAGGGAGAGGTCTACGAGCAGTACTTC.

The chain joins TRBV5-1 to TRBJ2-5; 7 bases align to TRBD1. The J call is doubtful: the DNA matches TRBJ2-7 better. The CDR3 loop spans 15 amino acids. CDR1 is SGHRS and CDR2 is YFSETQ in the germline V gene. The CDR3 region is CASSLRTGVQYEQYF. The CDR3 DNA follows: TGCGCCAGCAGTCTCCGAACAGGGGTTCAGTACGAGCAGTACTTC.

The gene calls are TRBV29-1 and TRBJ2-1, with a weak D call TRBD2 (6 bases). CDR3 size: 12 residues. The V gene lost 6 bases and the J gene lost 7 bases, with 13 bases spanning the gap. Germline values: CDR1 SQVTM, CDR2 ANQGSEA. This chain's CDR3 is CSVQRVQNEQFF. For the CDR3, the DNA is TGCAGCGTCCAGCGGGTACAGAATGAGCAGTTCTTC.

The chain couples TRBV25-1 to TRBJ1-2; D not resolved. Deletions cut 2 bases from V and 2 bases from J, with 9 bases between. In germline, CDR1 is MGHDK, CDR2 SYGVNS. The CDR3 covers 14 residues. Here the CDR3 reads CASSEPGVNYGYTF. The CDR3 DNA follows: TGTGCCAGCAGTGAACCCGGTGTCAACTATGGCTACACCTTC.

The chain joins TRBV5-6 to TRBJ1-1; 7 nucleotides line up with TRBD1. The germline CDR1 and CDR2 sequences are SGHDT and YYEEEE. The length of the CDR3 is 14 residues. Germline trimming cut 0 bases from V and 8 bases from J; bases unmatched to any gene: 7. This CDR3 reads CASSLEYRRGEAFF. DNA for the CDR3: TGTGCCAGCAGCTTGGAATATCGCAGGGGGGAAGCTTTCTTT.

The rearrangement joins TRBV9 to TRBJ2-5, with TRBD2 matching over 10 bases. The J segment lost 2 bases and the V segment lost 4 bases, leaving 14 bases of the junction unmatched. CDR3 length equals 18 residues. Germline V lookup: CDR1 SGDLS, CDR2 YYNGEE. The CDR3 sequence is CASSLRGSGGDIQETQYF. The CDR3 DNA follows: TGTGCCAGCAGCCTCCGGGGGAGCGGGGGGGACATACAAGAGACCCAGTACTTC.

The chain employs TRBV7-9 and TRBJ2-7, with D tentatively TRBD1 (7 bases). Germline CDR1 reads SEHNR; CDR2 reads FQNEAQ (reference sequence). The CDR3 covers 17 residues. With 0 bases removed from V and 2 bases from J, the gap between germline ends came to 17 bases. For the CDR3, the DNA is TGTGCCAGCAGCTTAGCCCTCGGACAGGAGGGGACCTACGAGCAGTACTTC. As protein: CASSLALGQEGTYEQYF. The whole variable domain, remainder taken from reference TRBV7-9 and TRBJ2-7, is DTGVSQNPRHKITKRGQNVTFRCDPISEHNRLYWYRQTLGQGPEFLTYFQNEAQLEKSRLLSDRFSAERPKGSFSTLEIQRTEQGDSAMYLCASSLALGQEGTYEQYFGPGTRLTVT.

The chain is built from TRBV25-1 and TRBJ1-3, with no clear D. The CDR3 extends over 18 amino acids. CDR1 and CDR2 from the germline V gene are MGHDK and SYGVNS. V gave up 2 bases and J gave up 0 bases, with 17 bases separating them. CDR3 sequence (DNA): TGTGCCAGCAGTGAACCTCCTCCCGGGTCGAGCTCTGGAAACACCATATATTTT. The encoded protein is CASSEPPPGSSSGNTIYF.

V gene TRBV4-2 combines with J gene TRBJ1-1; D gene unclear. Per germline, CDR1 LGHNA and CDR2 YNFKEQ. The CDR3 has 13 residues. Trimming took off 0 bases at V and 1 base at J, with 3 bases between the two ends. CDR3 loop: CASSQDRNTEAFF. In nucleotides, the CDR3 is TGTGCCAGCAGCCAAGACAGGAACACTGAAGCTTTCTTT.

The V call is TRBV9, the J call TRBJ2-6; D possibly corresponds to TRBD1 (6 bases). The germline V gene has CDR1 SGDLS and CDR2 YYNGEE. Trimming took off 0 bases at V and 0 bases at J, with 16 bases between the two ends. The CDR3 contains 19 residues. CDR3 loop: CASSVVLGAPPSGANVLTF. The DNA of the CDR3 is TGTGCCAGCAGCGTAGTTCTGGGGGCGCCCCCCTCTGGGGCCAACGTCCTGACTTTC.

The chain joins TRBV6-5 to TRBJ2-5; maybe TRBD1 (5 bases). The V end was cut by 5 bases, the J end by 1 base, with 11 bases between. The CDR3 has 14 amino acids. Germline assignment: CDR1 MNHEY and CDR2 SVGAGI. CDR3 coding DNA: TGTGCCAGCAGTCGCGACAGTTCCCAAGAGACCCAGTACTTC. Encoded protein: CASSRDSSQETQYF.

This clone turned up a few times. The J gene is TRBJ1-1, the V gene TRBV6-4; 7 bases line up with TRBD1. This CDR3 has 14 amino acids. Germline CDR1 reads MRHNA; CDR2 reads SNTAGT. The trim removed 6 bases at V and 1 base at J, leaving 5 bases unmatched. The DNA for the CDR3 is TGTGCCAGCAGAGTGACAGGGACGAACACTGAAGCTTTCTTT. This translates into CASRVTGTNTEAFF.

The gene calls are TRBV14 and TRBJ2-1; the D is unclear. V lost 0 bases to trimming and J lost 10 bases, with 10 bases between them. Looked up from germline, CDR1 is SGHDN and CDR2 is FVKESK. The length of the CDR3 is 13 residues. CDR3 DNA sequence: TGTGCCAGCAGCCAAGAAGTGCAACGGGAGCAGTTCTTC. Its protein product is CASSQEVQREQFF.

This clone appeared a few times. The V gene is TRBV29-1, the J gene TRBJ2-7; 10 bases agree with TRBD1. The CDR3 runs 14 residues. The V segment lost 4 bases and the J segment 2 bases; nucleotides outside the gene matches: 5. Germline V gene lookup returns CDR1 SQVTM and CDR2 ANQGSEA. The CDR3 loop is CSVVGTGAPYEQYF. CDR3 in DNA: TGCAGCGTTGTCGGGACAGGGGCCCCCTACGAGCAGTACTTC.

The chain couples TRBV6-5 to TRBJ2-7; 8 positions match TRBD1. Trimming took 8 bases from V and 4 from J; bases not matched to a gene: 13. Germline V gene lookup returns CDR1 MNHEY and CDR2 SVGAGI. This CDR3 has 15 amino acids. The CDR3 DNA sequence: TGTGCCAGCTCGAGCAGGGGGCAAAGCTCTTACGAGCAGTACTTC. Amino acid sequence: CASSSRGQSSYEQYF.

The V and J genes are TRBV6-5 and TRBJ2-5, with D perhaps TRBD1 (6 bases). Germline values: CDR1 MNHEY, CDR2 SVGAGI. The CDR3 has 13 residues. Trimming removed 6 bases at V and 4 bases at J, with 12 bases between. CDR3 protein: CASRLQGTETQYF. The CDR3 DNA sequence: TGTGCCAGCAGGCTACAGGGAACAGAGACCCAGTACTTC.

The gene calls are TRBV6-5 and TRBJ1-2; TRBD1 agrees at 9 bases. This CDR3 has 14 residues. From germline, CDR1 is MNHEY and CDR2 SVGAGI. V lost 5 bases to trimming and J lost 8 bases; unmatched junction nucleotides: 9. The CDR3 reads CASSGGTGLGGYTF. CDR3 coding DNA: TGTGCCAGCAGTGGAGGGACAGGGCTAGGGGGCTACACCTTC.